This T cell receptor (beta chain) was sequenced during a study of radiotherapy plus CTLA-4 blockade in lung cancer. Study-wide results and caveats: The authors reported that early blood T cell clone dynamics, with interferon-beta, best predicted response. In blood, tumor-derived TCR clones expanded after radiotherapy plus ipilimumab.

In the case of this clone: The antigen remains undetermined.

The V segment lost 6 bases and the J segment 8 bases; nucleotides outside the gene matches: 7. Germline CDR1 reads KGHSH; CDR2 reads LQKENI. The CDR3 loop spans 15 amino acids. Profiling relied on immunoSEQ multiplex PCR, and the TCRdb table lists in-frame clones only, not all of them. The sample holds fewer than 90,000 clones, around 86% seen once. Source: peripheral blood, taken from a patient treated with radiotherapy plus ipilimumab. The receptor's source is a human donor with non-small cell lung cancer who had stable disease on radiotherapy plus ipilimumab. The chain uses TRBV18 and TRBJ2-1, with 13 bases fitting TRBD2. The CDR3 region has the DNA TGTGCCAGCTCGCCTCGGGGACTAGCGGGACATGAGCAGTTCTTC. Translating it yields CASSPRGLAGHEQFF.